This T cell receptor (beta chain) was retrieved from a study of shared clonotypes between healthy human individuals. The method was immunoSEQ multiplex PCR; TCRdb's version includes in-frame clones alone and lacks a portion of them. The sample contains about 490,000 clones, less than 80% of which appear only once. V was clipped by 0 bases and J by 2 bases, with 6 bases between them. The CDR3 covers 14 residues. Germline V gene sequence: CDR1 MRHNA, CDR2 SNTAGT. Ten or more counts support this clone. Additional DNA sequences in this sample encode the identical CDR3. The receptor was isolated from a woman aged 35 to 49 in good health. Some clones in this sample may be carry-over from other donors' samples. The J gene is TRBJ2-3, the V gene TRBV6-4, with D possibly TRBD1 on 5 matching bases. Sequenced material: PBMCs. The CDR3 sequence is CASSDSGDTDTQYF. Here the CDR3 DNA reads TGTGCCAGCAGTGACTCAGGGGACACAGATACGCAGTATTTT.